Below are 11 T cell receptor beta chains sequenced from a single sample in a study of OX40 agonist ivuxolimab in advanced cancers. Sequencing was performed with immunoSEQ multiplex PCR; in TCRdb, only in-frame clones are kept and a portion is missing. Of around 37,000 clones in the sample, around 81% are singletons; the top ten hold around a fifth. This sample comprised CD4+ or CD8+ T cells sorted from blood, obtained in a trial of the OX40 agonist ivuxolimab. Receptor source: an adult with an advanced solid tumor such as melanoma, head and neck, liver or kidney cancer.

The genes are TRBV5-1 and TRBJ2-7, with 11 positions matching TRBD2. This CDR3 contains 14 residues. J gave up 3 bases and V 4 bases, and 3 bases lay outside the gene matches. CDR1 and CDR2 from the germline V gene are SGHRS and YFSETQ. The CDR3 protein is CASSPGTSGYEQYF. CDR3 nucleotides: TGCGCCAGCAGCCCCGGGACTAGCGGCTACGAGCAGTACTTC.

The chain links TRBV15 to TRBJ1-2; D is ambiguous. V shed 3 bases and J shed 3 bases, with 11 bases lying between them. The CDR3 covers 14 residues. CDR1 LNHNV and CDR2 YYDKDF come from the germline V gene (reference sequence). The CDR3 bases are TGTGCCACCAGCAGGGTTGGGCACTACTATGGCTACACCTTC. It specifies CATSRVGHYYGYTF. The variable domain in full, completed from reference TRBV15 and TRBJ1-2, reads DAMVIQNPRYQVTQFGKPVTLSCSQTLNHNVMYWYQQKSSQAPKLLFHYYDKDFNNEADTPDNFQSRRPNTSFCFLDIRSPGLGDTAMYLCATSRVGHYYGYTFGSGTRLTVV.

The V call is TRBV6-1, the J call TRBJ2-2; D is perhaps TRBD2 (6 bases). The V and J ends lost 6 bases and 3 bases respectively, with 14 bases between them. Germline CDR1 and CDR2: MNHNS and SASEGT. The CDR3 has 15 residues. This CDR3 is CASRRGGPDTGELFF. DNA of the CDR3: TGTGCCAGCAGGAGGGGAGGCCCGGACACCGGGGAGCTGTTTTTT.

This clone was observed a single time. The gene calls are TRBV7-2 and TRBJ2-3; 11 bases match TRBD2. With V trimmed by 4 bases and J by 2 bases, 5 bases remained unmatched. The CDR3 contains 16 residues. Germline V gene sequence: CDR1 SGHTA, CDR2 FQGNSA. CDR3 coding DNA: TGTGCCAGCAGCTCGCTAGCGGGAGGAACCACAGATACGCAGTATTTT. Translation: CASSSLAGGTTDTQYF.

The sample holds one count of this clone. This chain uses TRBV7-9 with TRBJ2-3; D is undetermined. CDR1 is SEHNR and CDR2 is FQNEAQ in the germline V gene (reference sequence). V was cut by 8 bases and J by 6 bases, with 9 bases left in between. CDR3 length equals 11 residues. This CDR3 reads CASALGDTQYF. The CDR3 DNA follows: TGTGCCAGCGCATTAGGCGATACGCAGTATTTT.

The V call is TRBV7-9, the J call TRBJ2-1; D perhaps matches TRBD2 (6 bases). The CDR3 is 14 amino acids. Germline CDR1 SEHNR, CDR2 FQNEAQ (reference sequence). Deletions cut 4 bases from V and 7 bases from J, with 14 bases between. CDR3 in DNA: TGTGCCAGCAGCTCACGACTAGAGAGGAATGAGCAGTTCTTC. Translated, it gives CASSSRLERNEQFF. Based on the CDR3 plus reference TRBV7-9 and TRBJ2-1, the full variable domain is DTGVSQNPRHKITKRGQNVTFRCDPISEHNRLYWYRQTLGQGPEFLTYFQNEAQLEKSRLLSDRFSAERPKGSFSTLEIQRTEQGDSAMYLCASSSRLERNEQFFGPGTRLTVL.

The J gene is TRBJ1-5, the V gene TRBV2, with a weak D call TRBD1 (6 bases). CDR3 length equals 15 residues. The V end lost 2 bases, the J end lost 5 bases, and 13 bases lay between the germline ends. Germline CDR1 is SNHLY and CDR2 is FYNNEI. CDR3 in DNA: TGTGCCAGCAGTGAATTGCAGGGGAGGGATCAGCCCCAGCATTTT. Translating it yields CASSELQGRDQPQHF.

V gene TRBV5-1 combines with J gene TRBJ2-1; perhaps D is TRBD1 or TRBD2 (7 bases each). Germline V gene lookup returns CDR1 SGHRS and CDR2 YFSETQ. The CDR3 loop spans 12 amino acids. V lost 4 bases to trimming and J lost 9 bases, with 11 bases between them. The chain's CDR3 is CASSARGGEQFF. The CDR3 DNA is TGCGCCAGCAGCGCCAGGGGGGGTGAGCAGTTCTTC.

The chain employs TRBV2 and TRBJ2-3, with 7 bases aligning to TRBD2. The V gene's germline CDR1 is SNHLY and CDR2 FYNNEI. Germline trimming cut 9 bases from V and 2 bases from J; bases unmatched to any gene: 11. The CDR3 is made up of 15 amino acids. The CDR3 DNA reads as TGTGCCAGGAAAGGGTCTAGCGGAACCACAGATACGCAGTATTTT. Translation: CARKGSSGTTDTQYF.

The chain is built from TRBV18 and TRBJ1-3, with a possible D match to TRBD1 (5 bases). The CDR3 totals 14 residues. The germline CDR1 and CDR2 sequences are KGHSH and LQKENI. V was trimmed by 5 bases and J by 0 bases, leaving 8 bases between them. The CDR3 protein is CASSAGSSGNTIYF. For the CDR3, the DNA is TGTGCCAGCTCAGCAGGGAGCTCTGGAAACACCATATATTTT.

This clone appeared a few times. The J gene is TRBJ2-2, the V gene TRBV18; D unclear. Looked up from germline, CDR1 is KGHSH and CDR2 is LQKENI. This CDR3 is built from 13 residues. V was pared by 3 bases and J by 9 bases, with 11 bases between. DNA of the CDR3: TGTGCCAGCTCACCGGCCCGAGACAGGGAGCTGTTTTTT. Its protein is CASSPARDRELFF. Full variable domain (outside the CDR3, taken from reference TRBV18 and TRBJ2-2): NAGVMQNPRHLVRRRGQEARLRCSPMKGHSHVYWYRQLPEEGLKFMVYLQKENIIDESGMPKERFSAEFPKEGPSILRIQQVVRGDSAAYFCASSPARDRELFFGEGSRLTVL.